Sequencing of this T cell receptor beta chain was carried out in a study of human T cells and chemical hapten exposure. Turning to the study itself: A 2 cm by 2 cm inner upper arm patch received 2% DPC for sensitization. Upper-back patches of 0.01% DPC were read at 6 days.

The table lists this clonotype with a count of one. The CDR3 consists of 15 residues. V was clipped by 6 bases and J by 6 bases; unmatched bases: 9. Germline V gene data show CDR1 as MNHEY and CDR2 as SVGEGT. The sample's time point: pre-sensitization, week 0. Specified treatment: therapeutic diphenylcyclopropenone sensitization with weekly scalp DPC. A single record per CDR3 protein comes from TCRdb applying MiXCR to the RACE reads. The repertoire has approximately 400,000 distinct CDR3 sequences, approximately 5.1% of them found once; the top ten carry about 2.5%. This receptor was taken from a woman aged 45-59 years with alopecia areata. Some clones in this sample may be carry-over from other donors' samples. This chain uses TRBV6-2 or TRBV6-3 with TRBJ2-1; TRBD2 matches 9 bases. Sequenced here: whole blood, sampled in connection with sensitization to the hapten diphenylcyclopropenone (DPC). The CDR3 bases are TGTGCCAGCAGCTCCTCTAGCGGGATTTTCAATGAGCAGTTCTTC. It specifies CASSSSSGIFNEQFF.